A selection of T cell receptor beta chains follows, all from one sample in a study of blood T cell repertoires in COVID-19. Measured with immunoSEQ multiplex PCR; TCRdb has only the in-frame clones, and not every one. The profile covers tens of thousands of clones, with about 70% appearing a single time and about 15% taken by the ten largest. The sample was peripheral blood. All receptors derive from a woman aged 65 to 85 with acute or convalescent COVID-19. The CDR3 runs from the conserved cysteine through the conserved F or W. Each record gives: D gene, J gene, clone size, V gene, CDR3 DNA, CDR3 protein. D genes are given only for firm matches. Clone size, where shown, is once, few, many, or a class for clones that have expanded.

>TRBD1|TRBJ2-2|.|TRBV29-1
TGCAGCGCTGGGGACAGGTTATTCACCGGGGAGCTGTTTTTT
CSAGDRLFTGELFF
>.|TRBJ2-1|.|TRBV6-5
TGTGCCAGCAGGGGGCTAGCGCAAGTCAATGAGCAGTTCTTC
CASRGLAQVNEQFF
>TRBD2|TRBJ2-7|.|TRBV9
TGTGCCAGCAGCGCTAGCGGGGGCCGGGGGGAGCAGTACTTC
CASSASGGRGEQYF
>.|TRBJ1-2|few|TRBV5-4
TGTGCCAGCAGCTTGCAAGGTACCAGGGCCTATGGCTACACCTTC
CASSLQGTRAYGYTF
>TRBD1|TRBJ2-5|.|TRBV30
TGTGCCTGGTCTAAGACGGGACAGCAAGAGACCCAGTACTTC
CAWSKTGQQETQYF
>TRBD1|TRBJ1-1|.|TRBV5-1
TGCGCCAGCAGCTTGTGGGACAGGGGTTTGGGCACTGAAGCTTTCTTT
CASSLWDRGLGTEAFF
>.|TRBJ2-7|.|TRBV12-3/TRBV12-4
TGTGCCAGCAGTCTACAGGGCTACGAGCAGTACTTC
CASSLQGYEQYF
>TRBD1|TRBJ1-6|many|TRBV5-1
TGCGCCAGCCGGACAGGGCCCAATTCACCCCTCCACTTT
CASRTGPNSPLHF
>.|TRBJ1-5|.|TRBV6-1
TGTGCCAGCAGTGAAAGCAGGGGAGTACAGCCCCAGCATTTT
CASSESRGVQPQHF
>TRBD2|TRBJ2-2|.|TRBV14
TGTGCCAGCAGCCCTTGGGGGGGGACCGGGGAGCTGTTTTTT
CASSPWGGTGELFF
>TRBD1|TRBJ2-3|.|TRBV13
TGTGCCAGCAGCCCCCGGGACAGGGTCGGTGATACGCAGTATTTT
CASSPRDRVGDTQYF
>TRBD1|TRBJ1-2|.|TRBV12-3/TRBV12-4
TGTGCCAGCAGGCGCGGACAGGCAGGCTACACCTTC
CASRRGQAGYTF
>TRBD1|TRBJ1-2|.|TRBV6-5
TGTGCCAGCAGCCGCCAAGGACAGGGGAATGGCTACACCTTC
CASSRQGQGNGYTF
>.|TRBJ2-3|.|TRBV7-9
TGTGCCAGCAGCTTAGCGCAAGGGAGCCTTGGCACAGATACGCAGTATTTT
CASSLAQGSLGTDTQYF
>.|TRBJ1-5|few|TRBV18
TGTGCCAGCTCACCTCTTAGCAATCAGCCCCAGCATTTT
CASSPLSNQPQHF
>TRBD1|TRBJ1-2|few|TRBV19
TGTGCCAGTAGTATCATTAACCGGGACAGGGGGAACTATGGCTACACCTTC
CASSIINRDRGNYGYTF
>.|TRBJ1-5|once|TRBV5-1
TGCGCCAGCAGCTTGGAAGGGGCAGGCAATCAGCCCCAGCATTTT
CASSLEGAGNQPQHF
>TRBD1|TRBJ1-1|.|TRBV6-5
TGTGCCAGCAGTTACGGGACAGGGGAGAACACTGAAGCTTTCTTT
CASSYGTGENTEAFF
>.|TRBJ1-4|few|TRBV19
TGTGCCAGCGCGGACAGATTACATGAAAAACTGTTTTTT
CASADRLHEKLFF
>.|TRBJ1-1|once|TRBV2
TGTGCCAGGGGGGGGAGGGAAGCGGGTGAAGCTTTCTTT
CARGGREAGEAFF
>.|TRBJ1-2|.|TRBV6-4
TGTGCCAGCAGTGGAGGGCTGGGTGGCTACACCTTC
CASSGGLGGYTF
>TRBD2|TRBJ2-3|few|TRBV5-1
TGCGCCAGCAGCTTGGGTGGCGGGGGAGACACTAGCACAGATACGCAGTATTTT
CASSLGGGGDTSTDTQYF
>.|TRBJ2-3|few|TRBV6-4
TGTGCCAGCAGTGCAGGGCCTAGCACAGATACGCAGTATTTT
CASSAGPSTDTQYF
>.|TRBJ1-1|few|TRBV5-1
TGCGCCAGCAGCTTTCAGGGAGGGGACACTGAAGCTTTCTTT
CASSFQGGDTEAFF
>TRBD1|TRBJ2-2|.|TRBV29-1
TGCAGCGTATCTCAGGGGGTAGACACCGGGGAGCTGTTTTTT
CSVSQGVDTGELFF
>.|TRBJ1-3|.|TRBV18
TGTGCCAGCTCAGCCATAGGGGGTACCGGAAACACCATATATTTT
CASSAIGGTGNTIYF
>TRBD1|TRBJ1-5|.|TRBV19
TGTGCCAGTAGTATAGGGACAGGTCTGATCAGTCAGCCCCAGCATTTT
CASSIGTGLISQPQHF
>.|TRBJ2-1|few|TRBV10-3
TGTGCCATCATCCCGGACACCCACAATGAGCAGTTCTTC
CAIIPDTHNEQFF
>.|TRBJ1-3|few|TRBV9
TGTGCCAGCAGCCCTCAAGGGGCGGCATACTCTGGAAACACCATATATTTT
CASSPQGAAYSGNTIYF
>TRBD1|TRBJ1-3|.|TRBV7-8
TGTGCCAGCAGCCGAGGGGGACAGACGAGGGGAAACACCATATATTTT
CASSRGGQTRGNTIYF
>.|TRBJ2-7|.|TRBV2
TGTGCCAGCAGCACGCTAGGGGTCTCCTACGAGCAGTACTTC
CASSTLGVSYEQYF
>TRBD1|TRBJ1-5|.|TRBV6-6
TGTGCCAGCTCGGGACAGGGGCTCTATAGCAATCAGCCCCAGCATTTT
CASSGQGLYSNQPQHF
>.|TRBJ1-3|.|TRBV11-2
TGTGCCAGCAGCTTAGGGACAAGGAACACCATATATTTT
CASSLGTRNTIYF
>.|TRBJ2-6|.|TRBV5-1
TGCGCCAGCAGCTCTTTGGGGGGCTCTGGGGCCAACGTCCTGACTTTC
CASSSLGGSGANVLTF
>.|TRBJ1-6|few|TRBV21-1
TGTGCCAGCATCCAGACAGGGAACAATTCACCCCTCCACTTT
CASIQTGNNSPLHF
>.|TRBJ1-1|.|TRBV7-6
TGTGCCAGCGGGGGCAGAACTGAAGCTTTCTTT
CASGGRTEAFF
>.|TRBJ2-3|few|TRBV13
TGTGCCAGCAGCTTGGACATCGGGACTTCTAGCACAGATACGCAGTATTTT
CASSLDIGTSSTDTQYF
>TRBD2|TRBJ2-7|.|TRBV7-3
TGTGCCAGCAGCTTAGGAGCGGGGCTAAGGGAGCAGTACTTC
CASSLGAGLREQYF
>TRBD1|TRBJ1-2|once|TRBV5-4
TGTGCCAGCAGCCCGGACAGGGGCTATGGCTACACCTTC
CASSPDRGYGYTF
>.|TRBJ1-3|.|TRBV14
TGTGCCAGCAACCCCTACTCTGGAAACACCATATATTTT
CASNPYSGNTIYF
>TRBD1|TRBJ2-7|.|TRBV2
TGTGCCAGCAGCCGGGACAGGGTGGTAAGCTACGAGCAGTACTTC
CASSRDRVVSYEQYF
>.|TRBJ2-3|.|TRBV11-1
TGTGCCAGCAGCTTAGCGGTACGGGATACGCAGTATTTT
CASSLAVRDTQYF
>.|TRBJ1-2|.|TRBV30
TGTGCCTGGAGTCCGGACAGCCACGGCAATGGCTACACCTTC
CAWSPDSHGNGYTF